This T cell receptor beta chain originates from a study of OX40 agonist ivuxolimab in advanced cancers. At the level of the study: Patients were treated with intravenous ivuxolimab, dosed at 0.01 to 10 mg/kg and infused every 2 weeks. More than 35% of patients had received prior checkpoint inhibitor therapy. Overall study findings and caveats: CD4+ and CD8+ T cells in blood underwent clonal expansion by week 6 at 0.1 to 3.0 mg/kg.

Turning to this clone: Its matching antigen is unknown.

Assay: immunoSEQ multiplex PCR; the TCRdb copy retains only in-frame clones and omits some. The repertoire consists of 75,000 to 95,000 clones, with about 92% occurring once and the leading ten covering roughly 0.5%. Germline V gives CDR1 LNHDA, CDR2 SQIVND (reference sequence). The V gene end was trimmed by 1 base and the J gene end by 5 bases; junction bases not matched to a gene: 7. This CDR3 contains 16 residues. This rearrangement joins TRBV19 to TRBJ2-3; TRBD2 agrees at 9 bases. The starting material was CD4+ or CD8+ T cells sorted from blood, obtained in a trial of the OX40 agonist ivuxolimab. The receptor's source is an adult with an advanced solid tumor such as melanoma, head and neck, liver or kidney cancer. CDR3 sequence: CASSIGAGGRLDTQYF. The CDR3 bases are TGTGCCAGTAGTATAGGAGCGGGGGGCAGGTTAGATACGCAGTATTTT.